The entry below describes one T cell receptor (beta chain). Its antigen is unidentified. The source of the sample is a study of identifying expanded T cells in peripheral blood. Points from the study as a whole: Across healthy donors, higher total template counts meant significantly greater roughly 2-week count variance. Technical replicates showed about 1.2 changed clones; roughly two weeks about 16.4; four weeks 19.

Germline lookup yields CDR1 SGHNT and CDR2 YYREEE (reference sequence). The CDR3 is 15 amino acids. V was shortened by 1 base and J by 2 bases, with 10 bases between the two germline ends. Only in-frame clones appear in the TCRdb table, and some are missing; sequencing was by immunoSEQ multiplex PCR. The sample lists approximately 110,000 clones; around 90% were seen once. Healthy donors had no documented immune events, such as infections, while sampled. This chain uses TRBV5-4 with TRBJ2-1; D may correspond to TRBD1 or TRBD2 (5 bases each). The sequencing input was blood. The receptor's source is a person aged 18 to 70 in good health. CDR3 sequence: CASSLKTAAYNEQFF. The CDR3 nucleotides read TGTGCCAGCAGCTTGAAGACAGCGGCCTACAATGAGCAGTTCTTC.